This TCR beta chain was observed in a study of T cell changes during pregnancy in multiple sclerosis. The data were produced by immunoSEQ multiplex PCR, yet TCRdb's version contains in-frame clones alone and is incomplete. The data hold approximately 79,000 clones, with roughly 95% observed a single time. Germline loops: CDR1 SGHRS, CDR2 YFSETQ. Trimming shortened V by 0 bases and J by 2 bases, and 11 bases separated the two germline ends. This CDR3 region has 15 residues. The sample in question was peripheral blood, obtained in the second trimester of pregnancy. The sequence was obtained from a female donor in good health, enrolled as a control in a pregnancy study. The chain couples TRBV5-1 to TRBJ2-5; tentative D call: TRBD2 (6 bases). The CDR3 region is CASSLALGGQETQYF. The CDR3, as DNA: TGCGCCAGCAGCTTGGCCTTGGGGGGACAAGAGACCCAGTACTTC.